This TCR beta chain was recorded in a study of cytomegalovirus exposure and HLA in healthy donors. Looking at the study overall: Researchers previously reported finding more than 100 million unique TCR beta sequences from roughly 200 million T cells. Among the roughly 400 genotyped donors, approximately 81% were placed in the Caucasian-associated ancestry cluster. General study findings and limits: A further, later analysis showed that HLA-associated TCR beta chains (compared with equally common others) were more clonally expanded. There were several of the most significant clusters that appeared linked to common viral pathogens in a later analysis.

This clone appeared a few times. The target antigen is unknown. CDR3 size: 14 residues. V gave up 5 bases and J gave up 1 base, with 9 bases separating them. CDR1 is LNHDA, CDR2 SQIVND, per germline (reference sequence). 13 Jbeta primers and 60 Vbeta primers were used for the PCR. Sequenced by immunoSEQ multiplex PCR; TCRdb stores in-frame clones only, minus some. Among fewer than 150,000 clones, 65% to 70% were seen once, and the ten largest hold over 1.5%. The TCR was taken from a human donor in good health. This sequence joins TRBV19 and TRBJ2-1, with a possible D match to TRBD2 (6 bases). Specimen: PBMCs. CDR3 nucleotide sequence: TGTGCCAGTAGTCTGGGGGGTTCCTACAATGAGCAGTTCTTC. It translates to CASSLGGSYNEQFF.